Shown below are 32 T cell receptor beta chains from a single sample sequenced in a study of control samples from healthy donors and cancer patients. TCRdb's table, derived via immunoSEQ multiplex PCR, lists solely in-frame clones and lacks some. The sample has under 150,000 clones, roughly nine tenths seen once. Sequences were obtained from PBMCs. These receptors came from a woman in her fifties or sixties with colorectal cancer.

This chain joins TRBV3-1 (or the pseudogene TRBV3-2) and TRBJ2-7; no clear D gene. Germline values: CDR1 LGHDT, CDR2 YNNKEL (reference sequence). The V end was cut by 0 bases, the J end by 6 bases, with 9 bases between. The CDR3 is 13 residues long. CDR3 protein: CASSQDRTTEQYF. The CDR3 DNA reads TGTGCCAGCAGCCAAGATCGGACGACCGAGCAGTACTTC.

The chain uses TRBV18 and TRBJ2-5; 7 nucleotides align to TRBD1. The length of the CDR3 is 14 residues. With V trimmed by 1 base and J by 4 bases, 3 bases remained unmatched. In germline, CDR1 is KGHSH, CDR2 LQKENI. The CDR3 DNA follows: TGTGCCAGCTCACCACGACAGGGCCCAGAGACCCAGTACTTC. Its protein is CASSPRQGPETQYF.

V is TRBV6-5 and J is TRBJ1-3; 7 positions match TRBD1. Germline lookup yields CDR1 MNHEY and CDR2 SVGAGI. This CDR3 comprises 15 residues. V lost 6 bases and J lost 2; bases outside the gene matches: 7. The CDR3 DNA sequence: TGTGCCAGCAGATCCGACAGGGTCCCTGGAAACACCATATATTTT. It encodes CASRSDRVPGNTIYF.

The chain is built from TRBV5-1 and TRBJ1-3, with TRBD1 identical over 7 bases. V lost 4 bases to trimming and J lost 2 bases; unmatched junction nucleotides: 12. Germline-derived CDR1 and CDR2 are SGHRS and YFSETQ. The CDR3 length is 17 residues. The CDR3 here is CASSLTLQGDAGNTIYF. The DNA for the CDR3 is TGCGCCAGCAGCCTCACCCTGCAGGGGGACGCTGGAAACACCATATATTTT.

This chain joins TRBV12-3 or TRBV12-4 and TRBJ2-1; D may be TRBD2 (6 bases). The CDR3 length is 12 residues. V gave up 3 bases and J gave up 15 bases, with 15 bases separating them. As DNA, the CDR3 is TGTGCCAGCAGTTTCGGCCGGGAGTCGTGGTTCTTC. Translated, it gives CASSFGRESWFF.

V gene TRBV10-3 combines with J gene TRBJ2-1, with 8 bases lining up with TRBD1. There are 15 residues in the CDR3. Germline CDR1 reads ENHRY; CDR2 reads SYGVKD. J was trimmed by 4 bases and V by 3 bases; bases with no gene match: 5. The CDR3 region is CAISDGQGAYNEQFF. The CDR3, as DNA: TGTGCCATCAGTGATGGTCAGGGGGCGTACAATGAGCAGTTCTTC.

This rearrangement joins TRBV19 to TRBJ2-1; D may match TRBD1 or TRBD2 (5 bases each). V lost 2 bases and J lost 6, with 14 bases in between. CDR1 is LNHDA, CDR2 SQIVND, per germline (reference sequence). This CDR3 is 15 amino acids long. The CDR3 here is CASSILRGGRNEQFF. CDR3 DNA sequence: TGTGCCAGTAGTATACTCCGTGGGGGTCGCAATGAGCAGTTCTTC.

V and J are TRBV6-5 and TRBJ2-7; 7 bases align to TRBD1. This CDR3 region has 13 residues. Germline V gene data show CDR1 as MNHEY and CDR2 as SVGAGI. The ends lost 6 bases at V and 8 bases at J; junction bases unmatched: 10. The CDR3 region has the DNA TGTGCCAGCAGGACAGGGCGAGATGGGCAGCAGTACTTC. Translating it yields CASRTGRDGQQYF.

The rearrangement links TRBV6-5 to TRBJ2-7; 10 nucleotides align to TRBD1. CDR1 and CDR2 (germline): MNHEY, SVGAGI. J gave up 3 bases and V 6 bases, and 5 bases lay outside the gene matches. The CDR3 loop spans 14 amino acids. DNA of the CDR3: TGTGCCAGCAGGGAGGGACAGGGGCGCTACGAGCAGTACTTC. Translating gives CASREGQGRYEQYF.

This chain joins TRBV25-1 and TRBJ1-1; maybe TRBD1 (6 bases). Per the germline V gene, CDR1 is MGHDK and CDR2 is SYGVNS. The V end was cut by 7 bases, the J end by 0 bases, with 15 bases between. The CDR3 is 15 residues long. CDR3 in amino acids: CASKLSGAMNTEAFF. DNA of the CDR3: TGTGCCAGCAAGCTTTCGGGGGCTATGAACACTGAAGCTTTCTTT.

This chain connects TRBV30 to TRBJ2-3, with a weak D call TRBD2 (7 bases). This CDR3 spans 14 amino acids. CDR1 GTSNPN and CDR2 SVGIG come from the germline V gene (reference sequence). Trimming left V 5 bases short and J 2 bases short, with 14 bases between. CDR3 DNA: TGTGCCTGGTCCGCGGGGGCCTACACAGATACGCAGTATTTT. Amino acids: CAWSAGAYTDTQYF.

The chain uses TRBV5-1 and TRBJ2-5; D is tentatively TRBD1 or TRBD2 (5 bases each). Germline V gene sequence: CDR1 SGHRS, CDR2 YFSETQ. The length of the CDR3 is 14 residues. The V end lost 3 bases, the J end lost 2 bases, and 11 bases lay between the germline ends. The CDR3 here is CASSWGGQQETQYF. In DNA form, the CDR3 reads TGCGCCAGCAGCTGGGGCGGGCAGCAAGAGACCCAGTACTTC.

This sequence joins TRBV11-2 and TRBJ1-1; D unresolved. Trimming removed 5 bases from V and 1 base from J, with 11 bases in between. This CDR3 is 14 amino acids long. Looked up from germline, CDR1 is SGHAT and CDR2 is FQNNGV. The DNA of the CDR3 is TGTGCCAGCAGCCGGACGGGAGGGAACACTGAAGCTTTCTTT. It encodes CASSRTGGNTEAFF. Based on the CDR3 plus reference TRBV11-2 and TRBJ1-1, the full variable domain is EAGVAQSPRYKIIEKRQSVAFWCNPISGHATLYWYQQILGQGPKLLIQFQNNGVVDDSQLPKDRFSAERLKGVDSTLKIQPAKLEDSAVYLCASSRTGGNTEAFFGQGTRLTVV.

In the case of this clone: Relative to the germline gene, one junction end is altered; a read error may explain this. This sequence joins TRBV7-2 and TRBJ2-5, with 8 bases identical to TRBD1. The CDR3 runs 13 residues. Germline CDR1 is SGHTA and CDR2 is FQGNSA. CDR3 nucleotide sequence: TGTGCCAGCCGCCGCGACAGGGGCCCGGCTATAGACTTC. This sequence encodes CASRRDRGPAIDF.

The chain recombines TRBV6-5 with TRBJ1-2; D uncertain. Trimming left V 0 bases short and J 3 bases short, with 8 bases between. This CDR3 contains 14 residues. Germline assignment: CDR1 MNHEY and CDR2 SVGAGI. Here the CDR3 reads CASSYSSKDYGYTF. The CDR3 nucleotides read TGTGCCAGCAGTTACTCCTCAAAGGACTATGGCTACACCTTC.

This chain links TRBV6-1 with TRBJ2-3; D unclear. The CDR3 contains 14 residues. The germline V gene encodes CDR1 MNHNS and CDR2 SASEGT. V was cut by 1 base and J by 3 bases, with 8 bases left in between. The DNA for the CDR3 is TGTGCCAGCAGTGAAGAGTCTGGGACAGATACGCAGTATTTT. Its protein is CASSEESGTDTQYF.

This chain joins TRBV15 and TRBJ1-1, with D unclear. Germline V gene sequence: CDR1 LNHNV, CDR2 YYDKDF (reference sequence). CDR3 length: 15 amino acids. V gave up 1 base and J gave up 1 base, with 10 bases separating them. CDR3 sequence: CATSRGVGWNTEAFF. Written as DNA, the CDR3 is TGTGCCACCAGCAGAGGAGTGGGGTGGAACACTGAAGCTTTCTTT. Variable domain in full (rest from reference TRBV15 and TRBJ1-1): DAMVIQNPRYQVTQFGKPVTLSCSQTLNHNVMYWYQQKSSQAPKLLFHYYDKDFNNEADTPDNFQSRRPNTSFCFLDIRSPGLGDTAMYLCATSRGVGWNTEAFFGQGTRLTVV.

The CDR3 bases are TGTGCCAGTCGCGTTGGACAGGGCCCAGATACGCAGTATTTT. Its translation: CASRVGQGPDTQYF. The rearrangement joins TRBV19 to TRBJ2-3, with 8 bases lining up with TRBD1. With 8 bases clipped from V and 4 bases from J, the junction kept 8 bases outside the gene matches. The CDR3 is 14 amino acids. The germline gives CDR1 LNHDA, CDR2 SQIVND (reference sequence).

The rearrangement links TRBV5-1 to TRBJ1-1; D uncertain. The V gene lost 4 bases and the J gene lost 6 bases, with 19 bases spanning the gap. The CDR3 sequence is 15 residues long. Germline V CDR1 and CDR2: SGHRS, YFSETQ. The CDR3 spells CASSLEILGIPEAFF. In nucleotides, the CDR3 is TGCGCCAGCAGCCTAGAGATCTTAGGGATCCCTGAAGCTTTCTTT.

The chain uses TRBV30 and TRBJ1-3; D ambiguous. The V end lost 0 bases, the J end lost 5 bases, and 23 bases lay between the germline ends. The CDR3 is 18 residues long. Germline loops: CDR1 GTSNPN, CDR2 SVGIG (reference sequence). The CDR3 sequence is CAWSVLLVPTDQRNTIYF. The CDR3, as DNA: TGTGCCTGGAGTGTACTACTTGTACCTACGGACCAGAGAAACACCATATATTTT.

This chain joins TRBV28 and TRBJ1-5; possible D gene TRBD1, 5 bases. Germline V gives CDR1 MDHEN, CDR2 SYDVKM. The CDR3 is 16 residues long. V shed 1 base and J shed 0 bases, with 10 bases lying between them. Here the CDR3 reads CASSLSGTNSNQPQHF. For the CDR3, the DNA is TGTGCCAGCAGTTTATCCGGGACTAATAGCAATCAGCCCCAGCATTTT.

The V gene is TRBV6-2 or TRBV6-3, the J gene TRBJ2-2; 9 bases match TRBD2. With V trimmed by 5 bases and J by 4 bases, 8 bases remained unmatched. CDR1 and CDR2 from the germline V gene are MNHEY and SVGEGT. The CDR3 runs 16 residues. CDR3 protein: CASSPLGTSITGELFF. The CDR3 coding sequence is TGTGCCAGCAGTCCGCTCGGGACTAGCATCACCGGGGAGCTGTTTTTT.

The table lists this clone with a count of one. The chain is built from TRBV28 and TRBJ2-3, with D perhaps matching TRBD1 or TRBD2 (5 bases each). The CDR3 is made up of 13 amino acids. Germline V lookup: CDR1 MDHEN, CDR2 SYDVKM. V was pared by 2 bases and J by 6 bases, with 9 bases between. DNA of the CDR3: TGTGCCAGCAGTTTAGGGACCACGGATACGCAGTATTTT. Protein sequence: CASSLGTTDTQYF.

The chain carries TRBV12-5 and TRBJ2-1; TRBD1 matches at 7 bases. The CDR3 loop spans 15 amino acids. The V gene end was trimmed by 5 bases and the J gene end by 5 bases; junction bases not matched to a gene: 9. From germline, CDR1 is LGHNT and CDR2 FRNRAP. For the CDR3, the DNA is TGTGCTAGTGGTACCTATGTGACAGGGAACAATGAGCAGTTCTTC. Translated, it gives CASGTYVTGNNEQFF.

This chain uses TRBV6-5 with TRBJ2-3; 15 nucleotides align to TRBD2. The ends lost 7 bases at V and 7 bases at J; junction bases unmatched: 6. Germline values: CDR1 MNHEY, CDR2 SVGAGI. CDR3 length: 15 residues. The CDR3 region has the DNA TGTGCCAGCACCGGACTAGCGGGAGGGCTGAATACGCAGTATTTT. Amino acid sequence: CASTGLAGGLNTQYF.

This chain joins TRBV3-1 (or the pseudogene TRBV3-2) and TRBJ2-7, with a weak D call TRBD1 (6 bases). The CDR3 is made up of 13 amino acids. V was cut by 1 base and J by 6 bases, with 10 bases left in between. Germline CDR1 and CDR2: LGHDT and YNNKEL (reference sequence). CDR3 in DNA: TGTGCCAGCAGCCAAGTGACAGGCAGCGAGCAGTACTTC. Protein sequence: CASSQVTGSEQYF.

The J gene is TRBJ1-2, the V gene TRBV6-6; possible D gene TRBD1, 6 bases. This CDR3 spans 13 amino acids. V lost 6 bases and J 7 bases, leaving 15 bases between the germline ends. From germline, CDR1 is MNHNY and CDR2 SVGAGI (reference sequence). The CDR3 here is CASRRGGSAGYTF. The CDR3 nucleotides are TGTGCCAGCAGAAGAGGGGGGTCCGCTGGCTACACCTTC.

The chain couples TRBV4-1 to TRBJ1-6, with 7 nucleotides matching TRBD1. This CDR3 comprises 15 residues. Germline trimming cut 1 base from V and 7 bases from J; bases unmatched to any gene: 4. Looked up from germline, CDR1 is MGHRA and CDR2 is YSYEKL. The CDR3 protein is CASSQVTRGNSPLHF. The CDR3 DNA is TGCGCCAGCAGCCAAGTAACCAGGGGGAATTCACCCCTCCACTTT.

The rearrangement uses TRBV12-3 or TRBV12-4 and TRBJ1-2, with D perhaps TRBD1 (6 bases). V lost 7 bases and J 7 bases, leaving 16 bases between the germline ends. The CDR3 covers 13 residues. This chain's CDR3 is CASTLTGLGGYTF. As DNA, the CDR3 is TGTGCCAGCACCCTGACAGGCCTGGGTGGCTACACCTTC.

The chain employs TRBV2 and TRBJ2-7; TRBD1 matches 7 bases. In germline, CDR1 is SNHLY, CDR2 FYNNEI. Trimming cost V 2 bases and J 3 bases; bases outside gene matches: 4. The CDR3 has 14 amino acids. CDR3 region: CASSEQGVSYEQYF. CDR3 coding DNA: TGTGCCAGCAGTGAACAGGGGGTCAGCTACGAGCAGTACTTC.

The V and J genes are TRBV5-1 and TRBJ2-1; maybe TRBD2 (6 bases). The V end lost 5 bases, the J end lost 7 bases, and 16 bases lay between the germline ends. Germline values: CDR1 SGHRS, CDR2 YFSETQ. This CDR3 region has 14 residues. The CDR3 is CASRSVAVTNEQFF. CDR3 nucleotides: TGCGCCAGCAGATCGGTAGCGGTAACTAATGAGCAGTTCTTC.

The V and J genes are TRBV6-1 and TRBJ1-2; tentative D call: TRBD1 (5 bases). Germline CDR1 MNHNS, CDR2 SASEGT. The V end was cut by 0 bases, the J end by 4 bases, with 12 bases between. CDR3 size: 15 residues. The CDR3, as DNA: TGTGCCAGCAGTGAAGCGGACACCGCAGGCTATGGCTACACCTTC. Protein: CASSEADTAGYGYTF.